What follows are 18 T cell receptor beta chains derived from one specimen sequenced in a study of identical twins. Each CDR3 protein gets one entry after TCRdb re-called the 5' RACE reads with MiXCR. The sample records some 660,000 distinct CDR3 sequences, over 8.5% being singletons. These data were also filed under a second study, of yellow fever vaccine responses in identical twins.

Input material: PBMCs. All receptors come from a woman between 18 and 29 years old in good health.

This chain joins TRBV28 and TRBJ2-6, with 7 nucleotides matching TRBD1. CDR3 size: 16 residues. Germline V gene data show CDR1 as MDHEN and CDR2 as SYDVKM. After removal of 5 bases from V and 2 bases from J, the junction contained 6 bases not matched to a gene. The CDR3 region is CASSQSTGAGANVLTF. The CDR3 coding sequence is TGTGCCAGCAGTCAATCCACAGGGGCTGGGGCCAACGTCCTGACTTTC.

This clonotype was seen at least ten times. This rearrangement joins TRBV29-1 to TRBJ2-3; D is ambiguous. This CDR3 contains 13 residues. Germline V gene lookup returns CDR1 SQVTM and CDR2 ANQGSEA. V was clipped by 4 bases and J by 3 bases, with 11 bases between them. CDR3 protein: CSVGLRQTDTQYF. CDR3 coding DNA: TGCAGCGTTGGGCTCAGGCAGACAGATACGCAGTATTTT.

This clonotype showed up many times. This sequence joins TRBV6-5 and TRBJ1-1; D is unresolved. CDR1 is MNHEY, CDR2 SVGAGI, per germline. This CDR3 is built from 16 residues. Trimming took off 0 bases at V and 0 bases at J, with 11 bases between the two ends. CDR3 sequence reads: CASSYSGQRLNTEAFF. DNA of the CDR3: TGTGCCAGCAGTTACTCGGGCCAGCGATTGAACACTGAAGCTTTCTTT.

The chain couples TRBV6-7 to TRBJ1-4; the D gene is possibly TRBD1 (6 bases). TRBV6-7 is an ORF, with its function uncertain. The CDR3 sequence is 13 residues long. V was cut by 2 bases and J by 16 bases, with 17 bases left in between. The CDR3 coding sequence is TGTGCCAGCAGTTACACCCGAGACAGGTCGACGTTTTTT. Its protein is CASSYTRDRSTFF.

The rearrangement joins TRBV12-3 or TRBV12-4 to TRBJ2-7; D is unclear. This CDR3 is built from 13 residues. Trimming left V 6 bases short and J 2 bases short, with 11 bases between. This CDR3 is CASRSAGPYEQYF. The CDR3 coding sequence is TGTGCCAGCAGATCGGCTGGGCCCTACGAGCAGTACTTC.

This clonotype was recorded a few times. The chain is built from TRBV28 and TRBJ2-7, with D perhaps given as TRBD1 or TRBD2 (5 bases each). Trimming removed 2 bases from V and 2 bases from J, with 10 bases in between. CDR1 and CDR2 from the germline V gene are MDHEN and SYDVKM. The CDR3 is 14 amino acids. The CDR3 reads CASSLEMGAYEQYF. In nucleotides, the CDR3 is TGTGCCAGCAGTTTAGAGATGGGGGCCTACGAGCAGTACTTC.

This chain uses TRBV5-1 with TRBJ2-3; 11 nucleotides agree with TRBD1. V lost 0 bases and J lost 3; bases outside the gene matches: 6. CDR1 SGHRS and CDR2 YFSETQ come from the germline V gene. The CDR3 is made up of 17 amino acids. The CDR3 sequence is CASSLAGDRGGTDTQYF. CDR3 nucleotides: TGCGCCAGCAGCTTGGCAGGGGACAGGGGGGGGACAGATACGCAGTATTTT.

This clonotype was observed a few times. The chain links TRBV2 to TRBJ2-2; no firm D call. Per the germline V gene, CDR1 is SNHLY and CDR2 is FYNNEI. V was cut by 7 bases and J by 3 bases, with 9 bases left in between. The CDR3 consists of 13 residues. CDR3 residues: CASTDGYTGELFF. The CDR3 region has the DNA TGTGCCAGCACCGACGGGTACACCGGGGAGCTGTTTTTT.

V is TRBV28 and J is TRBJ1-2; tentative D call: TRBD1 (6 bases). The ends were cut back, 10 bases at V and 4 bases at J, with 19 bases in the middle. Germline V gene lookup returns CDR1 MDHEN and CDR2 SYDVKM. This CDR3 has 14 amino acids. The DNA of the CDR3 is TGTGCCACCCAGGGGCTAACAGCGTTCTATGGCTACACCTTC. Protein product: CATQGLTAFYGYTF.

This clonotype was detected a few times. The V and J genes are TRBV29-1 and TRBJ2-1; TRBD2 matches at 10 bases. V shed 6 bases, J shed 0 bases, and the junction held 11 bases outside the gene matches. The germline CDR1 and CDR2 sequences are SQVTM and ANQGSEA. This CDR3 region has 17 residues. This chain's CDR3 is CSVHGGTSDSSYNEQFF. The CDR3 DNA sequence: TGCAGCGTCCATGGTGGGACTAGCGATAGCTCCTACAATGAGCAGTTCTTC.

This chain joins TRBV5-1 and TRBJ2-5, with D unresolved. The length of the CDR3 is 16 residues. Per germline, CDR1 SGHRS and CDR2 YFSETQ. Trimming took 0 bases from V and 3 from J, leaving 15 bases between them. CDR3 region: CASSLARRLMEETQYF. In DNA, the CDR3 is TGCGCCAGCAGCTTGGCCCGGCGGCTTATGGAAGAGACCCAGTACTTC.

This clonotype was counted a few times. The chain carries TRBV19 and TRBJ2-1; TRBD2 might be the D (6 bases). Germline V gene lookup returns CDR1 LNHDA and CDR2 SQIVND (reference sequence). The V end was cut by 8 bases, the J end by 4 bases, with 15 bases between. The CDR3 spans 14 residues. The CDR3 sequence is CASHSGSPYNEQFF. In nucleotides, the CDR3 is TGTGCCAGTCATAGCGGTTCCCCTTACAATGAGCAGTTCTTC. The complete variable domain, with remaining parts taken from reference TRBV19 and TRBJ2-1, reads DGGITQSPKYLFRKEGQNVTLSCEQNLNHDAMYWYRQDPGQGLRLIYYSQIVNDFQKGDIAEGYSVSREKKESFPLTVTSAQKNPTAFYLCASHSGSPYNEQFFGPGTRLTVL.

The rearrangement joins TRBV10-3 to TRBJ2-7; D gene uncertain. Trimming took 4 bases from V and 0 from J, leaving 7 bases between them. CDR1 and CDR2 from the germline V gene are ENHRY and SYGVKD. The CDR3 spans 13 residues. CDR3 bases: TGTGCCATCAGTGGATCAGGCTCCTACGAGCAGTACTTC. Amino acids: CAISGSGSYEQYF.

This rearrangement joins TRBV2 to TRBJ2-5; a possible D gene is TRBD2 (5 bases). This CDR3 has 14 residues. The germline gives CDR1 SNHLY, CDR2 FYNNEI. V lost 6 bases, J lost 5 bases, and 16 bases lay in between. The CDR3 nucleotides are TGTGCCAGCAGCCAAGAGGGCCGCGTCGAGACCCAGTACTTC. Translated, it gives CASSQEGRVETQYF.

This clonotype was counted only a few times. This chain uses TRBV7-6 with TRBJ2-7, with unresolved D. Germline CDR1 and CDR2: SGHVS and FNYEAQ. The CDR3 extends over 14 amino acids. Trimming pared 0 bases from V and 4 bases from J, leaving 10 bases between. Here the CDR3 reads CASSLADGQYEQYF. Here the CDR3 DNA reads TGTGCCAGCAGCTTAGCCGACGGTCAATACGAGCAGTACTTC.

The V gene is TRBV29-1, the J gene TRBJ1-2; weak D call: TRBD1 (5 bases). Per germline, CDR1 SQVTM and CDR2 ANQGSEA. CDR3 length: 11 residues. The germline V and J ends were trimmed by 4 bases and 8 bases, with 11 bases remaining between them. The CDR3 sequence: CSVVGDGGYTF. CDR3 coding DNA: TGCAGCGTTGTAGGGGATGGGGGCTACACCTTC.

Details on this clonotype: A much larger clone is a single base away; this may be a read error. The chain combines TRBV5-1 with TRBJ2-5; D is ambiguous. The CDR3 contains 13 residues. Germline V gene lookup returns CDR1 SGHRS and CDR2 YFSETQ. V lost 2 bases, J lost 4 bases, and 9 bases lay in between. The CDR3 here is CASSLQIPETQYF. CDR3 DNA sequence: TGCGCCAGCAGCTTACAAATACCAGAGACCCAGTACTTC.

This clonotype has a handful of counts. This chain uses TRBV30 with TRBJ2-5; 9 bases fit TRBD1. V was pared by 2 bases and J by 5 bases, with 6 bases of the junction left unmatched. The CDR3 loop spans 14 amino acids. Germline lookup yields CDR1 GTSNPN and CDR2 SVGIG (reference sequence). DNA of the CDR3: TGTGCCTGGAGTCTGTGGACAGGGGCTGAGACCCAGTACTTC. The encoded protein is CAWSLWTGAETQYF. The entire variable domain, with the rest obtained from reference TRBV30 and TRBJ2-5, is as follows: SQTIHQWPATLVQPVGSPLSLECTVEGTSNPNLYWYRQAAGRGLQLLFYSVGIGQISSEVPQNLSASRPQDRQFILSSKKLLLSDSGFYLCAWSLWTGAETQYFGPGTRLLVL.